The text below deals with one T cell receptor (beta chain). The data were taken from a study of OX40 agonist ivuxolimab in advanced cancers. Clones were sequenced by immunoSEQ multiplex PCR, and TCRdb holds only the in-frame ones, with some missing. The sample contains some 96,000 clones, about 80% of which appear only once. Per germline, CDR1 SGDLS and CDR2 YYNGEE. Trimming at V came to 4 bases and at J to 7 bases, leaving 3 bases not matched to a gene. The CDR3 sequence is 13 residues long. V gene TRBV9 combines with J gene TRBJ1-4; the match to TRBD1 covers 8 bases. The sequence came from an adult with an advanced solid tumor such as melanoma, head and neck, liver or kidney cancer. Sequencing used CD4+ or CD8+ T cells sorted from blood, obtained in a trial of the OX40 agonist ivuxolimab. DNA for the CDR3: TGTGCCAGCAGCCTTGGACAGGGTGAAAAACTGTTTTTT. Translation: CASSLGQGEKLFF. The full variable domain, its missing parts supplied by reference TRBV9 and TRBJ1-4, is DSGVTQTPKHLITATGQRVTLRCSPRSGDLSVYWYQQSLDQGLQFLIQYYNGEERAKGNILERFSAQQFPDLHSELNLSSLELGDSALYFCASSLGQGEKLFFGSGTQLSVL.